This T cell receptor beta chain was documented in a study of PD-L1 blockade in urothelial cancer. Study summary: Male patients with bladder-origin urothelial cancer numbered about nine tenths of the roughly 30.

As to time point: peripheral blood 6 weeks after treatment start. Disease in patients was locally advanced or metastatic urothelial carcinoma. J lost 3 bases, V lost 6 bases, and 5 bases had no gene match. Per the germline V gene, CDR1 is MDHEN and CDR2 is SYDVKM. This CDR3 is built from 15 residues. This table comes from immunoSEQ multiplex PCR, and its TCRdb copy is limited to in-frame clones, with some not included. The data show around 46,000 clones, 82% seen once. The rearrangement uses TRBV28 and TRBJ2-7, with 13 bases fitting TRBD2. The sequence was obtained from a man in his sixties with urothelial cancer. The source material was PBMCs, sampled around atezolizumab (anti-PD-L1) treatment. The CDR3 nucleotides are TGTGCCAGCAGCCCGACTAGCGGGAGGAACTACGAGCAGTACTTC. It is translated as CASSPTSGRNYEQYF.